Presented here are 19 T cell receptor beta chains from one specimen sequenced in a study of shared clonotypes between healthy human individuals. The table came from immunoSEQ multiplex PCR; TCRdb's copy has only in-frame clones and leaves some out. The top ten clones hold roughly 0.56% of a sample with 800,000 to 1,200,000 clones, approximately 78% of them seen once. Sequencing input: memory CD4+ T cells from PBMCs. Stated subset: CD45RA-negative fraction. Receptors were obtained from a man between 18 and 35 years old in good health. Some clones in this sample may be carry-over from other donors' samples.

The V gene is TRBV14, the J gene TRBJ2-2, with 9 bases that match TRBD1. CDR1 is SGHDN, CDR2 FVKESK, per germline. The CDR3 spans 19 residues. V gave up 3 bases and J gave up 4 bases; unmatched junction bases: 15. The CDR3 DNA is TGTGCCAGCAGCCACATTGCCTACGGGACAGGGAGGGTCACCGGGGAGCTGTTTTTT. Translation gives CASSHIAYGTGRVTGELFF.

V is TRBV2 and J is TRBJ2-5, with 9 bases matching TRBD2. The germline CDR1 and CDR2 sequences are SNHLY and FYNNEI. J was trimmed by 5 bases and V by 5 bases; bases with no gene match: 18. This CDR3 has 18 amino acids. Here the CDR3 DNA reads TGTGCCAGCAGTTTACTTACCCGAGCGGGAGGTTACCCCGAGACCCAGTACTTC. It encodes CASSLLTRAGGYPETQYF.

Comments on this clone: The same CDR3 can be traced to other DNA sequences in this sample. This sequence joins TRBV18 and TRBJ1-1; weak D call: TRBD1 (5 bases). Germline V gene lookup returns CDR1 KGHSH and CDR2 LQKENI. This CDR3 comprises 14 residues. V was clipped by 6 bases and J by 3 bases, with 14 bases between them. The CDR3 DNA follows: TGTGCCAGCTCCCCCACAGGAGGGGACACTGAAGCTTTCTTT. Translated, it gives CASSPTGGDTEAFF.

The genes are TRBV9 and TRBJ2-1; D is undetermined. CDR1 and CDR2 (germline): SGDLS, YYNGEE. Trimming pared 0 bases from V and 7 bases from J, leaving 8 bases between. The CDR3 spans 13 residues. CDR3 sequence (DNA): TGTGCCAGCAGCGTAGAGCCGAGGAATGAGCAGTTCTTC. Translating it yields CASSVEPRNEQFF. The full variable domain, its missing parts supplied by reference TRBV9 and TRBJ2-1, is DSGVTQTPKHLITATGQRVTLRCSPRSGDLSVYWYQQSLDQGLQFLIQYYNGEERAKGNILERFSAQQFPDLHSELNLSSLELGDSALYFCASSVEPRNEQFFGPGTRLTVL.

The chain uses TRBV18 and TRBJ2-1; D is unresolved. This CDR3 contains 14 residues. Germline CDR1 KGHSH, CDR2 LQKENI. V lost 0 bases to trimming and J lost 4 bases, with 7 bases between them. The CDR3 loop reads CASSPPARYNEQFF. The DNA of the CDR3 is TGTGCCAGCTCACCACCGGCTCGGTACAATGAGCAGTTCTTC.

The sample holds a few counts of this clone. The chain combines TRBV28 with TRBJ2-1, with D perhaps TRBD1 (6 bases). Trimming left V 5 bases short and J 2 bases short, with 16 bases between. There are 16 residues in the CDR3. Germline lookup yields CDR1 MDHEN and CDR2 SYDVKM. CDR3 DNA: TGTGCCAGCAGTCCCTACAGGGCGGGTCCCTACAATGAGCAGTTCTTC. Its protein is CASSPYRAGPYNEQFF.

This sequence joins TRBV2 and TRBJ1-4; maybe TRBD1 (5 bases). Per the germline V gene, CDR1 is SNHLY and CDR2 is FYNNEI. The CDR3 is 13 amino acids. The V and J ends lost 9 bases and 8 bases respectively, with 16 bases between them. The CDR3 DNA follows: TGTGCCAGTACTCGGACACCCGGGGAAAAACTGTTTTTT. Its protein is CASTRTPGEKLFF.

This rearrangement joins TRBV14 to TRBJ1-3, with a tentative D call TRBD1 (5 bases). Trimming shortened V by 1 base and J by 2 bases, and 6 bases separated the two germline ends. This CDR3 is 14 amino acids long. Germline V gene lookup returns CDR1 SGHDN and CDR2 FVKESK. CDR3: CASSQVRAGNTIYF. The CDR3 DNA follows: TGTGCCAGCAGCCAAGTCAGGGCTGGAAACACCATATATTTT.

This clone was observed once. CDR3 residues: CATAGPYGVMNTEAFF. CDR3 nucleotide sequence: TGTGCCACGGCGGGGCCGTATGGTGTAATGAACACTGAAGCTTTCTTT. V gene TRBV10-3 combines with J gene TRBJ1-1; TRBD1 might be the D (5 bases). Looked up from germline, CDR1 is ENHRY and CDR2 is SYGVKD. V dropped 10 bases and J dropped 0 bases, with 21 bases sitting between them. The CDR3 length is 16 residues.

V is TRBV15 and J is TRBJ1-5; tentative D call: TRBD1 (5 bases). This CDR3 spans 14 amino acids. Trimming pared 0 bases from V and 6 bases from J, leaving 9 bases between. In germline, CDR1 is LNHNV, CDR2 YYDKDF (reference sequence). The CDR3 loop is CATSRDLGLQPQHF. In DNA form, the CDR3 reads TGTGCCACCAGCAGAGATTTGGGGCTTCAGCCCCAGCATTTT.

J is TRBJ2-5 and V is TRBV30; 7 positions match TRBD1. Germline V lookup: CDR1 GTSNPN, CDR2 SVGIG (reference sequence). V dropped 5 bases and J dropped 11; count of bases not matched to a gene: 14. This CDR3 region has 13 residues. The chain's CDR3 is CAWEQGYNGEQYF. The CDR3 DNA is TGTGCCTGGGAACAGGGGTATAATGGTGAGCAGTACTTC.

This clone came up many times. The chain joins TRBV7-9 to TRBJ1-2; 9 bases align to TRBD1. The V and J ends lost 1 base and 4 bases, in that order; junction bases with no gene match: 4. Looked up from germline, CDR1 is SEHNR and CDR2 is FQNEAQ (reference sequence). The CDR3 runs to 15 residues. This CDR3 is CASSLGGTGTYGYTF. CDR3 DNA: TGTGCCAGCAGCTTAGGAGGGACAGGGACCTATGGCTACACCTTC. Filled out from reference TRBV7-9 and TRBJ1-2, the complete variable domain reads DTGVSQNPRHKITKRGQNVTFRCDPISEHNRLYWYRQTLGQGPEFLTYFQNEAQLEKSRLLSDRFSAERPKGSFSTLEIQRTEQGDSAMYLCASSLGGTGTYGYTFGSGTRLTVV.

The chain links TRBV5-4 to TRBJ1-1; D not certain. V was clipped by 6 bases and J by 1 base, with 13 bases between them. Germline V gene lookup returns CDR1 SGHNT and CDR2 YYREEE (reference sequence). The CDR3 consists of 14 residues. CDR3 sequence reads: CASKLGIENTEAFF. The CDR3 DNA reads TGTGCCAGCAAACTGGGGATAGAGAACACTGAAGCTTTCTTT.

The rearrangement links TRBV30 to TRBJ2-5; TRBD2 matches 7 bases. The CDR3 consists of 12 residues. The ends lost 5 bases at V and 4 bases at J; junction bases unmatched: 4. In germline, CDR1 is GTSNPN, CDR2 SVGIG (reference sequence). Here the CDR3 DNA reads TGTGCCTGGGAGTCGGGGGGAGAGACCCAGTACTTC. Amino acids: CAWESGGETQYF.

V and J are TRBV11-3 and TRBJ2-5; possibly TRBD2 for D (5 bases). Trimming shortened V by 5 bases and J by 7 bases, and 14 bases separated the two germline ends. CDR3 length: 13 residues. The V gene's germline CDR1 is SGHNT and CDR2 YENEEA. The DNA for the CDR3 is TGTGCCAGCAGCGGGGAGCACTCCGGGACCCAGTACTTC. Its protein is CASSGEHSGTQYF.

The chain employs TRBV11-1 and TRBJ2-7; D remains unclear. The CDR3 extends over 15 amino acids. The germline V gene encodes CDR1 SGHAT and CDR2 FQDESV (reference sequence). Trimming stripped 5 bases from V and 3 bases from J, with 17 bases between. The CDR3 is CASSLSSGQYYEQYF. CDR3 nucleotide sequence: TGTGCCAGCAGCCTGTCTTCAGGCCAGTACTACGAGCAGTACTTC.

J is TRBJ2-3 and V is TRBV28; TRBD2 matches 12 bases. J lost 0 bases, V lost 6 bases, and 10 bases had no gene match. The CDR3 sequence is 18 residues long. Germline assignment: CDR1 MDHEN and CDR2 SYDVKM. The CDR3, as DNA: TGTGCCAGCAGCACCGGACTAGCGGGGTACTCTAGCACAGATACGCAGTATTTT. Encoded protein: CASSTGLAGYSSTDTQYF. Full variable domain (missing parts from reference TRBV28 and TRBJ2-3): DVKVTQSSRYLVKRTGEKVFLECVQDMDHENMFWYRQDPGLGLRLIYFSYDVKMKEKGDIPEGYSVSREKKERFSLILESASTNQTSMYLCASSTGLAGYSSTDTQYFGPGTRLTVL.

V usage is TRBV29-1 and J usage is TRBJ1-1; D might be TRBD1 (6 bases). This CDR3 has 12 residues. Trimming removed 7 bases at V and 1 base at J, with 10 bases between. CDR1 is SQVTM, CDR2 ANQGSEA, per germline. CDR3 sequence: CSAGGRNTEAFF. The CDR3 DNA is TGCAGCGCGGGGGGCCGGAACACTGAAGCTTTCTTT.

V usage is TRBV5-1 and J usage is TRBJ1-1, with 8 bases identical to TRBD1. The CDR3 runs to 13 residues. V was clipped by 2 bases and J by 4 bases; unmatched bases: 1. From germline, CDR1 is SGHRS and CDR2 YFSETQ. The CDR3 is CASSFGQGTEAFF. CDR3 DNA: TGCGCCAGCAGCTTCGGACAGGGCACTGAAGCTTTCTTT.